Given below is one T cell receptor (beta chain) in context. No cognate antigen has been identified for it. No per-base quality is available; no much larger clone lies one base away. The data belong to a study of T cell responses to AZD1222 COVID-19 vaccine (dated by TCRdb to about 2021). For context, the study as a whole: AZD1222 recipients with second doses at about 4 weeks or about 12 weeks were pooled, because spike-specific TCR depth and breadth did not differ between schedules. Trial participants were enrolled into age subgroups of 18-55, 56-69 and 70-plus years, which contained approximately 150, 30 and 60 TCR-sequenced participants, respectively. TCR sequencing was performed for 230 to 250 trial participants, of whom about 200 were given two doses of AZD1222 and approximately 25 were given two doses of MenACWY control vaccine. Paper-wide results and their limitations: Reportedly, close to half of the unique spike-specific TCRs recognized epitopes lying outside the regions that are mutated in the B.1.351 and B.1.1.7 variants. Participants were mostly white British and included more females than males, and it was suggested by the authors that clonal diversity may have been underestimated. In the small 56-69-year group, the increase in depth fell short of significance, most likely because of low power. The whole spike protein was spanned by vaccine-associated CD4 TCRs, and dominant responses were seen in regions 160-218 and 743-854. Only five or six AZD1222 recipients were SARS-CoV-2 seropositive at baseline, limiting conclusions about previously exposed vaccinees. No day 14 peak-response samples were available, so repertoires were characterized only after the peak T cell response. After two AZD1222 doses, spike-specific TCR breadth and depth were significantly higher than at day 0 and than in MenACWY recipients.

The CDR3 regions of human TCRbeta chains were analyzed by immunosequencing. In the source study's methods: Repertoire TCRs were matched against a reference library of SARS-CoV-2-specific TCRs generated with the MIRA antigen-specificity platform. Breadth was defined as the fraction of unique TCRs that were SARS-CoV-2-associated, and depth was defined as the fraction of total T cells that were SARS-CoV-2-associated. Using the MIRA data, every spike-specific TCR was mapped to the spike region that the TCR reacted to and assigned to either a CD4 or a CD8 class. Log10-transformed breadth and depth values were compared by one-way ANOVA with Sidak's multiple comparisons tests. Here the immuneACCESS table is served through TCRdb, limited to in-frame sequences with V and J called. Missing clones are a known gap in these copies; in checked studies unresolved V genes cover under half, and the rest lacks a known reason. That table supplies the V and J calls and clone size; D and trimming were determined from the DNA. The sample has 150,000 to 200,000 clones on record, approximately 90% of them singletons. The ten most abundant clones make up roughly 0.99% of the sample.

What this sample's time point label stands for: baseline before first vaccination. Samples from vaccinated people were obtained from the UK trials COV001 and COV002, which included a single-blind randomized controlled phase 2/3 trial of AZD1222 (ChAdOx1 nCoV-19) in healthy adults. Trial participant PBMC samples were collected at day 0 and day 28 after the second dose for TCRbeta chain sequencing. The germline V gene provides CDR1 SGHAT and CDR2 FQNNGV. The V and J ends are trimmed by 4 bases and 8 bases, leaving 18 bases between them. From cysteine to phenylalanine, the CDR3 is 16 amino acids long. Kept here is only the CDR3 DNA, which spans 48 bases and is read in frame from base 1.

The source was peripheral blood, collected on day 0 of AZD1222 vaccination. The chain was built from TRBV11-2 and TRBJ1-6, with the D gene too uncertain to name. This TCR derives from an adult in good health. The CDR3 has the sequence CASSSTLRAGDSPLHF. DNA sequence: TGTGCCAGCAGCTCCACCCTTAGGGCAGGCGATTCACCCCTCCACTTT.